This T cell receptor (beta chain) emerged from a study of T cells in Graves' hyperthyroidism and ophthalmopathy. Study results and caveats: Model output signaled ophthalmopathy a median roughly 6 months ahead of onset.

The sample holds many counts of this clonotype. What it binds is unknown. Patients were aged 18 to 65, had disease duration under 2 months, and had newly diagnosed hyperthyroidism. This sample holds PBMCs from roughly 10 ml fresh peripheral blood. TCR beta CDR3 sequences were amplified from RNA transcripts. Primed by the HTBI set, a first-round RT-PCR was run on the TCR CDR3. MiXCR was run by TCRdb on the multiplex PCR reads, yielding one entry per CDR3 protein. The sample includes 550,000 to 600,000 distinct CDR3 sequences, roughly 17% of them seen just once. CDR1 and CDR2 from the germline V gene are MNHEY and SMNVEV (reference sequence). Germline trimming cut 3 bases from V and 5 bases from J; bases unmatched to any gene: 6. The CDR3 covers 14 residues.

The specimen sequenced was blood. The chain links TRBV27 to TRBJ1-2; TRBD1 matches 7 bases. This clonotype originated in a young woman with Graves' hyperthyroidism. In DNA, the CDR3 is TGTGCCAGCAGTTTCCGGGACAGCGGTTATGGCTACACCTTC. Encoded protein: CASSFRDSGYGYTF.